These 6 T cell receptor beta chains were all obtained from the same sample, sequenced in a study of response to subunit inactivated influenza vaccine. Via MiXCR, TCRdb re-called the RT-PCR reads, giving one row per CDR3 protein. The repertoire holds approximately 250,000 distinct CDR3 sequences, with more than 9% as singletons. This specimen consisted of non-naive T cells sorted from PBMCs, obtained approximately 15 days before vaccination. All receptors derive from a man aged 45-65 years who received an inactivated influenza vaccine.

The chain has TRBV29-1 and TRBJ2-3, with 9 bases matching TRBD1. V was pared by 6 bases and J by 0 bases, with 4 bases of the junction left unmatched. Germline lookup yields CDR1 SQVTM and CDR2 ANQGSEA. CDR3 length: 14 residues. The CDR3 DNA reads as TGCAGCGTGGGACAGGGTTTTAGCACAGATACGCAGTATTTT. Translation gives CSVGQGFSTDTQYF.

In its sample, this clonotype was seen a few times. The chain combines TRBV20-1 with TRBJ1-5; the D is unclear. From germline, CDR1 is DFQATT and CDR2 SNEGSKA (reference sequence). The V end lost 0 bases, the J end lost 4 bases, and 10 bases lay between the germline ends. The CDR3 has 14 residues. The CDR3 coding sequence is TGCAGTGCTAGAGATCTCCGGGGTAATCAGCCCCAGCATTTT. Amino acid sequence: CSARDLRGNQPQHF.

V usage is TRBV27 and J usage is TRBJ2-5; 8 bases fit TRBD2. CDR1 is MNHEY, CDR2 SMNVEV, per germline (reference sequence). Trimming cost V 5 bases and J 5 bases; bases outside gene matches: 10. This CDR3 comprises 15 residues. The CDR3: CASSTGGDSGETQYF. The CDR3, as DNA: TGTGCCAGCAGTACGGGGGGGGACTCTGGCGAGACCCAGTACTTC.

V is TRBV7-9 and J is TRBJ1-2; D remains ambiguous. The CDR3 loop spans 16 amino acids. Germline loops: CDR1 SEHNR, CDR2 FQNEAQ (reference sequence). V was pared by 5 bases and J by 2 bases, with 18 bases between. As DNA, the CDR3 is TGTGCCAGCAGCCCAATCGAATTGGGCCAAAACTATGGCTACACCTTC. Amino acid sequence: CASSPIELGQNYGYTF. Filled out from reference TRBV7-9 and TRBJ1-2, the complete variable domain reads DTGVSQNPRHKITKRGQNVTFRCDPISEHNRLYWYRQTLGQGPEFLTYFQNEAQLEKSRLLSDRFSAERPKGSFSTLEIQRTEQGDSAMYLCASSPIELGQNYGYTFGSGTRLTVV.

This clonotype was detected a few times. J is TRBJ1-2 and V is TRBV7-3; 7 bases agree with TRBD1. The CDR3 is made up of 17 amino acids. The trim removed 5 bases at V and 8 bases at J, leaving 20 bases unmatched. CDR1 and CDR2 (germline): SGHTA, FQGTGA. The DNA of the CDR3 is TGTGCCAGCAGCCCCGTCCCCCGGACAGGTGACTTGAGGGGCTACACCTTC. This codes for CASSPVPRTGDLRGYTF.

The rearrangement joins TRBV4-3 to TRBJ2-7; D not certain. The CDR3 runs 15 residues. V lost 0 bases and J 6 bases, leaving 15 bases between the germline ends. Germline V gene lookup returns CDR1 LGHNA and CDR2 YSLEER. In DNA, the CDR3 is TGCGCCAGCAGCCAAGAAATTACAAGGAGTGCCGAGCAGTACTTC. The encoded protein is CASSQEITRSAEQYF.